This passage covers 7 T cell receptor beta chains from one sample sequenced in a study of blood T cell repertoires in COVID-19. Profiled with immunoSEQ multiplex PCR; TCRdb holds only in-frame clones, not every one. This sample has roughly 87,000 clones, with about 87% found just once. Material for sequencing was peripheral blood. These receptors came from a man aged 40-55 years with acute or convalescent COVID-19.

The rearrangement links TRBV19 to TRBJ1-5, with TRBD1 identical over 8 bases. Germline V gives CDR1 LNHDA, CDR2 SQIVND (reference sequence). V was clipped by 0 bases and J by 6 bases; unmatched bases: 4. This CDR3 contains 15 residues. CDR3 residues: CASSIETGAPQPQHF. In DNA, the CDR3 is TGTGCCAGTAGTATAGAGACAGGGGCACCTCAGCCCCAGCATTTT.

The CDR3 DNA sequence: TGTGCCAGCAGCTTGGGACAGGGTGGATCACCCCTCCACTTT. Translated: CASSLGQGGSPLHF. The chain carries TRBV7-9 and TRBJ1-6, with TRBD1 matching 9 bases. V lost 3 bases to trimming and J lost 10 bases; unmatched junction nucleotides: 4. CDR1 is SEHNR and CDR2 is FQNEAQ in the germline V gene (reference sequence). The length of the CDR3 is 14 residues.

V is TRBV6-1 and J is TRBJ2-1, with 9 bases fitting TRBD2. Germline CDR1 is MNHNS and CDR2 is SASEGT. This CDR3 has 16 residues. V shed 3 bases, J shed 1 base, and the junction held 4 bases outside the gene matches. The CDR3 loop is CASSEAGGASYNEQFF. CDR3 DNA sequence: TGTGCCAGCAGTGAGGCGGGGGGGGCTTCCTACAATGAGCAGTTCTTC.

The V call is TRBV6-4, the J call TRBJ1-5; 10 nucleotides match TRBD1. This CDR3 contains 14 residues. V lost 3 bases, J lost 7 bases, and 3 bases stayed unmatched. The germline gives CDR1 MRHNA, CDR2 SNTAGT. CDR3 in DNA: TGTGCCAGCAGTGAGACAGGGGGCGAACAGCCCCAGCATTTT. Translation gives CASSETGGEQPQHF.

This chain joins TRBV13 and TRBJ1-2, with D tentatively TRBD1 (6 bases). CDR3 size: 15 residues. The ends were cut back, 2 bases at V and 8 bases at J, with 18 bases in the middle. The germline V gene encodes CDR1 PRHDT and CDR2 FYEKMQ (reference sequence). DNA of the CDR3: TGTGCCAGCAGCTTATCGCCTGTTGGGGGCGCGGGCTACACCTTC. Its translation is CASSLSPVGGAGYTF. The entire variable domain, with the rest obtained from reference TRBV13 and TRBJ1-2, is as follows: AAGVIQSPRHLIKEKRETATLKCYPIPRHDTVYWYQQGPGQDPQFLISFYEKMQSDKGSIPDRFSAQQFSDYHSELNMSSLELGDSALYFCASSLSPVGGAGYTFGSGTRLTVV.

This sequence joins TRBV6-2 or TRBV6-3 and TRBJ1-2; D gene unclear. Germline-derived CDR1 and CDR2 are MNHEY and SVGEGT. CDR3 length: 12 amino acids. V lost 2 bases and J lost 4, with 5 bases in between. CDR3 DNA: TGTGCCAGCAGTTACGGAGGCTATGGCTACACCTTC. Its protein product is CASSYGGYGYTF.

The chain uses TRBV5-1 and TRBJ2-7, with a tentative D call TRBD2 (5 bases). The length of the CDR3 is 14 residues. The germline V gene has CDR1 SGHRS and CDR2 YFSETQ. The ends were cut back, 5 bases at V and 0 bases at J, with 12 bases in the middle. CDR3 protein: CASRMEASSYEQYF. In DNA form, the CDR3 reads TGCGCCAGCAGGATGGAGGCCAGCTCCTACGAGCAGTACTTC.